This T cell receptor beta chain was profiled in a study of cytomegalovirus exposure and HLA in healthy donors. Comment on this clone: Its target is unknown.

V was clipped by 3 bases and J by 5 bases, with 16 bases between them. Per germline, CDR1 SGHNT and CDR2 YYREEE (reference sequence). The CDR3 totals 15 residues. Primers: 60 Vbeta forward and 13 Jbeta reverse. TCRdb's table, derived via immunoSEQ multiplex PCR, lists solely in-frame clones and lacks some. This specimen shows 93,000 or so clones; the ten leading clones hold approximately 3.7%. Study results and limitations: According to reports, the classifier identified cytomegalovirus status with high specificity and sensitivity. In a later analysis, V- and J-gene trimming of beta chains associated with a DCLRE1C missense variant, replicated independently.

The sequenced sample consisted of PBMCs. This chain links TRBV5-4 with TRBJ2-3, with D perhaps matching TRBD1 (6 bases). The clonotype originates from a man aged 35 to 55 in good health and CMV-seronegative. CDR3 in amino acids: CASSSQTGLQDTQYF. In nucleotides, the CDR3 is TGTGCCAGCAGCTCCCAAACAGGGTTACAAGATACGCAGTATTTT.